This is a list of T cell receptor beta chains from one sample in a study of PD-1 blockade in mismatch repair-deficient tumors. Sequencing was performed with immunoSEQ multiplex PCR; in TCRdb, only in-frame clones are kept and a portion is missing. The sample has some 130,000 clones; about 88% are singletons. Sequences were derived from peripheral blood, sampled 72 weeks after starting pembrolizumab. These receptor sequences come from an adult with mismatch repair-deficient cancer. Each CDR3 is given with its conserved first and last residue.

CDR3: CATSRVVLAGPYEQYF
J: TRBJ2-7
V: TRBV15

CDR3: CASSSGRNTGELFF
J: TRBJ2-2
V: TRBV13

CDR3: CASSELAGGDTQYF
J: TRBJ2-3
V: TRBV6-1

CDR3: CASSVWGSPRYNEQFF
J: TRBJ2-1
V: TRBV9

CDR3: CASSLRTSGSYNEQFF
J: TRBJ2-1
V: TRBV5-1

CDR3: CASSAVSGGRADTQYF
J: TRBJ2-3
V: TRBV5-1

CDR3: CASSLQHNEQFF
J: TRBJ2-1
V: TRBV7-9

CDR3: CSVDAGSSYEQYF
J: TRBJ2-7
V: TRBV29-1

CDR3: CASREGSIGYEQYF
J: TRBJ2-7
V: TRBV7-9

CDR3: CATSARWSEAFF
J: TRBJ1-1
V: TRBV15

CDR3: CASRGGDVTQYF
J: TRBJ2-5
V: TRBV7-6

CDR3: CASSLGVGDRVLSGNTIYF
J: TRBJ1-3
V: TRBV4-3

CDR3: CASSPSREQYF
J: TRBJ2-7
V: TRBV18

CDR3: CASSSPPLETQYF
J: TRBJ2-5
V: TRBV28

CDR3: CAISVGDEETQYF
J: TRBJ2-5
V: TRBV10-3

CDR3: CASSQDPDSSYEQYF
J: TRBJ2-7
V: TRBV4-2

CDR3: CAWSVLRGGETQYF
J: TRBJ2-5
V: TRBV30

CDR3: CASRREGTNEQFF
J: TRBJ2-1
V: TRBV6-1

CDR3: CASSLFGSSYEQYF
J: TRBJ2-7
V: TRBV27

CDR3: CASSIKAGWGNEQFF
J: TRBJ2-1
V: TRBV19

CDR3: CASLGTSGTDTQYF
J: TRBJ2-3
V: TRBV10-2

CDR3: CASSDSPSTTGVGDEQYF
J: TRBJ2-7
V: TRBV2

CDR3: CASSFKGTNEKLFF
J: TRBJ1-4
V: TRBV11-2

CDR3: CASSLGQGNYEQYF
J: TRBJ2-7
V: TRBV4-1

CDR3: CASSPGDSNTEAFF
J: TRBJ1-1
V: TRBV6-5

CDR3: CASSMARGGEQYF
J: TRBJ2-7
V: TRBV19

CDR3: CASSLANKRSAQHF
J: TRBJ1-5
V: TRBV5-6

CDR3: CASSEGSATTYEQYF
J: TRBJ2-7
V: TRBV9

CDR3: CASSLREFNEQFF
J: TRBJ2-1
V: TRBV27

CDR3: CASSQDAEGVLGTDTQYF
J: TRBJ2-3
V: TRBV4-3

CDR3: CASSATGVEQYF
J: TRBJ2-7
V: TRBV7-6

CDR3: CASSPLAGGTDTQYF
J: TRBJ2-3
V: TRBV6-6

CDR3: CSVEGAPDEQYF
J: TRBJ2-7
V: TRBV29-1

CDR3: CASSLGLAGGHEQFF
J: TRBJ2-1
V: TRBV11-2

CDR3: CAWGRTLEQYF
J: TRBJ2-7
V: TRBV30

CDR3: CASSSVTGAVNTEAFF
J: TRBJ1-1
V: TRBV5-1

CDR3: CASSPRQGANTGELFF
J: TRBJ2-2
V: TRBV5-1

CDR3: CASSRYTGLAEAPEETQYF
J: TRBJ2-5
V: TRBV4-1

CDR3: CASSPGERLGGEQYF
J: TRBJ2-7
V: TRBV18

CDR3: CASSRRTYSTGTDTQYF
J: TRBJ2-3
V: TRBV27